The present T cell receptor beta chain was sequenced within a study of identical twins. Notes on the study in general: Zero-insertion findings could be partly confounded by invariant cells (MAIT and iNKT cells). Out-of-frame TCR alpha sharing observed in monozygotic twins exceeded model estimates.

Comments on this clonotype: What it binds is not known.

V lost 1 base and J 0 bases, leaving 10 bases between the germline ends. Germline V lookup: CDR1 SEHNR, CDR2 FQNEAQ (reference sequence). This CDR3 region has 15 residues. MiXCR, run by TCRdb on the 5' RACE reads, gives a single entry per CDR3 protein. The sample lists around 490,000 distinct CDR3 sequences; around 15% were seen once. The sample also formed part of further work on yellow fever vaccine responses in identical twins.

Sequencing was performed on CD4+ T cells sorted from blood. The chain joins TRBV7-9 to TRBJ2-7; no definite D call. The clonotype comes from a woman aged 18-29 years in good health. DNA for the CDR3: TGTGCCAGCAGCTTAGTACCGCAGTCCTCCTACGAGCAGTACTTC. This translates into CASSLVPQSSYEQYF.